This T cell receptor (beta chain) was captured in a study of T cells in Graves' hyperthyroidism and ophthalmopathy. General observations from the study: A model of 13 V-J features distinguished ophthalmopathy from stable hyperthyroidism. Appearing also in blood were most of the thyroid clonotypes expanded above 0.001.

The CDR3 is 12 amino acids in total, end residues counted. Germline lookup yields CDR1 SGHVS and CDR2 FNYEAQ. Comments on this clonotype: Its specificity is unknown. Because the CDR3 is missing its conserved closing phenylalanine or tryptophan, this is likely a read error. Because the CDR3's place on the DNA is in doubt, the DNA is left out and the CDR3 is given as listed by TCRdb.

Amplification yielded TCR beta CDR3 regions, with RNA transcripts as the source. TCR CDR3 regions were first amplified by RT-PCR with HTBI primers. TCRdb analysed the multiplex PCR reads with MiXCR anew, one entry per CDR3 protein. The sample consists of hundreds of thousands of distinct CDR3 sequences, approximately 44% of them appearing once. The gene calls are TRBV7-6 and TRBJ2-7; whether TRBD1, the table's D call, matches the DNA was not checked. Sequenced input: peripheral blood or thyroid tissue (not recorded which). The clonotype was recovered from a woman between 18 and 29 years old with Graves' hyperthyroidism. CDR3 protein: CASSSVGQGTNT.